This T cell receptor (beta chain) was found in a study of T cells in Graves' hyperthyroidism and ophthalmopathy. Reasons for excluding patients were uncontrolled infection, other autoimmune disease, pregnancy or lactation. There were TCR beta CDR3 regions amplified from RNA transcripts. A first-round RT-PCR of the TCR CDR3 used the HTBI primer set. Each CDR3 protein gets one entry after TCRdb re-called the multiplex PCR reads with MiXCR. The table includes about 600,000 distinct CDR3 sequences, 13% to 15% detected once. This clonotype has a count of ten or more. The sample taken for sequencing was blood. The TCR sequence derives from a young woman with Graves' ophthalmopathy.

The CDR3 DNA reads TGTGCCAGCAGTTTGAAGGTCCACGAGCAGTACTTC. Its translation: CASSLKVHEQYF. The rearrangement uses TRBV12-3 or TRBV12-4 and TRBJ2-7; D is uncertain. Trimming stripped 3 bases from V and 5 bases from J, with 8 bases between. The length of the CDR3 is 12 residues.